The 21 T cell receptor beta chains listed next were all sequenced from one sample in a study of PD-1 blockade in classical Hodgkin lymphoma. This table comes from immunoSEQ multiplex PCR, and its TCRdb copy is limited to in-frame clones, with some not included. The sample records about 96,000 clones, 85% to 95% being singletons. Time point noted: cycle 4 day 1 (C4D1), after five to seven weeks of nivolumab. Every one of the patients relapsed after autologous stem cell transplantation (brentuximab vedotin exposure was variable). The sample in question was peripheral blood mononuclear cells (PBMCs), obtained before the fourth cycle of nivolumab. These receptor sequences come from a human donor with classical Hodgkin lymphoma.

The chain uses TRBV7-8 and TRBJ2-1; TRBD1 matches at 8 bases. CDR1 and CDR2 (germline): SGHVS, FQNEAQ. V lost 5 bases, J lost 1 base, and 16 bases stayed unmatched. The CDR3 has 19 residues. CDR3 protein: CASSPWSRGLERSYNEQFF. CDR3 nucleotide sequence: TGTGCCAGCAGCCCATGGAGCAGGGGGCTTGAGCGGTCCTACAATGAGCAGTTCTTC.

The V and J genes are TRBV2 and TRBJ1-2; 8 nucleotides align to TRBD1. The CDR3 totals 15 residues. V lost 10 bases and J lost 5; bases outside the gene matches: 15. Per germline, CDR1 SNHLY and CDR2 FYNNEI. The CDR3 is CAIAGVRGRGYGYTF. The CDR3 DNA is TGTGCCATCGCAGGTGTCAGGGGGCGGGGGTATGGCTACACCTTC.

The chain has TRBV27 and TRBJ1-6; D unresolved. Trimming removed 0 bases at V and 4 bases at J, with 7 bases between. Per the germline V gene, CDR1 is MNHEY and CDR2 is SMNVEV (reference sequence). CDR3 size: 15 residues. The CDR3 region has the DNA TGTGCCAGCAGTTTATCGCGGGGATATAATTCACCCCTCCACTTT. This codes for CASSLSRGYNSPLHF.

A word on this clone: Relative to the germline gene, one junction end is altered; a read error may explain this. This chain's CDR3 is CSASQGDSADF. CDR3 bases: TGCAGTGCTAGTCAGGGGGACAGCGCGGACTTC. This chain uses TRBV20-1 with TRBJ2-5; 7 bases agree with TRBD1. Germline V lookup: CDR1 DFQATT, CDR2 SNEGSKA (reference sequence). This CDR3 contains 11 residues.

The CDR3 nucleotides are TGTGCCAGCAGCCCGCCGGCCTTTGCCGGGTCGCCCTACGAGCAGTACTTC. It codes for CASSPPAFAGSPYEQYF. The chain employs TRBV7-2 and TRBJ2-7, with D uncertain. In germline, CDR1 is SGHTA, CDR2 FQGNSA. The V end lost 5 bases, the J end lost 2 bases, and 22 bases lay between the germline ends. The length of the CDR3 is 17 residues. Full variable domain (missing parts from reference TRBV7-2 and TRBJ2-7): GAGVSQSPSNKVTEKGKDVELRCDPISGHTALYWYRQSLGQGLEFLIYFQGNSAPDKSGLPSDRFSAERTGGSVSTLTIQRTQQEDSAVYLCASSPPAFAGSPYEQYFGPGTRLTVT.

The genes are TRBV21-1 and TRBJ2-3; TRBD1 is taken as the D call from the table, unchecked against the DNA. TRBV21-1 counts as a pseudogene. CDR3 size: 17 residues. DNA for the CDR3: TGTGCCAGCAGCCGACGGGACAGGGAGGGGGGCACAGATACGCAGTATTTT. Translation: CASSRRDREGGTDTQYF.

The rearrangement joins TRBV5-1 to TRBJ1-5; D is ambiguous. This CDR3 has 13 amino acids. Germline V gene sequence: CDR1 SGHRS, CDR2 YFSETQ. The germline V and J ends were trimmed by 2 bases and 0 bases, with 3 bases remaining between them. The CDR3 DNA follows: TGCGCCAGCAGCTTCAATAGCAATCAGCCCCAGCATTTT. Its translation: CASSFNSNQPQHF.

The V call is TRBV7-3, the J call TRBJ2-2; D unresolved. The CDR3 consists of 15 residues. From germline, CDR1 is SGHTA and CDR2 FQGTGA. V shed 4 bases and J shed 3 bases, with 12 bases lying between them. The CDR3 sequence: CASSSKALYTGELFF. As DNA, the CDR3 is TGTGCCAGCAGCTCGAAGGCTTTATACACCGGGGAGCTGTTTTTT.

The rearrangement uses TRBV5-1 and TRBJ2-5; 7 positions match TRBD2. The germline gives CDR1 SGHRS, CDR2 YFSETQ. Trimming took 0 bases from V and 9 from J; bases not matched to a gene: 11. The CDR3 is made up of 15 amino acids. CDR3 DNA: TGCGCCAGCAGCTTGGCCGGGGAGGGTGCAGTCTCCCAGTACTTC. Protein: CASSLAGEGAVSQYF. The full variable domain, with the rest looked up from reference TRBV5-1 and TRBJ2-5, is KAGVTQTPRYLIKTRGQQVTLSCSPISGHRSVSWYQQTPGQGLQFLFEYFSETQRNKGNFPGRFSGRQFSNSRSEMNVSTLELGDSALYLCASSLAGEGAVSQYFGPGTRLLVL.

V usage is TRBV30 and J usage is TRBJ2-1; 13 bases map to TRBD2. The germline CDR1 and CDR2 sequences are GTSNPN and SVGIG (reference sequence). Trimming took 1 base from V and 6 from J; bases not matched to a gene: 15. The CDR3 spans 19 residues. The CDR3 region is CAWSDEYRLAGGPSNEQFF. The DNA of the CDR3 is TGTGCCTGGAGTGACGAGTATAGACTAGCGGGAGGCCCCTCCAATGAGCAGTTCTTC.

The chain is built from TRBV6-6 and TRBJ1-1; D ambiguous. Trimming pared 6 bases from V and 1 base from J, leaving 12 bases between. Germline-derived CDR1 and CDR2 are MNHNY and SVGAGI (reference sequence). This CDR3 is 14 amino acids long. The CDR3 nucleotides read TGTGCCAGCAGCTCGATAACGGGGAACACTGAAGCTTTCTTT. This gives the protein CASSSITGNTEAFF.

The chain uses TRBV5-4 and TRBJ1-5; the D is unclear. V lost 0 bases to trimming and J lost 0 bases, with 7 bases between them. This CDR3 has 15 residues. The germline V gene encodes CDR1 SGHNT and CDR2 YYREEE (reference sequence). CDR3 nucleotides: TGTGCCAGCAGCTTGGTGGCATTTAGCAATCAGCCCCAGCATTTT. It is translated as CASSLVAFSNQPQHF.

The chain uses TRBV6-6 and TRBJ1-2; D uncertain. The germline CDR1 and CDR2 sequences are MNHNY and SVGAGI (reference sequence). Trimming removed 7 bases from V and 4 bases from J, with 19 bases in between. The CDR3 consists of 15 residues. CDR3 loop: CASTSRVVGGYGYTF. DNA of the CDR3: TGTGCCAGCACCTCCCGGGTTGTCGGTGGCTATGGCTACACCTTC.

This chain joins TRBV30 and TRBJ2-7; 10 nucleotides agree with TRBD1. Germline CDR1 GTSNPN, CDR2 SVGIG (reference sequence). This CDR3 comprises 15 residues. The J segment lost 7 bases and the V segment lost 0 bases, leaving 9 bases of the junction unmatched. As DNA, the CDR3 is TGTGCCTGGAGTGTACAGGACAGGGGGTCCGAAGAGCAGTACTTC. Translated, it gives CAWSVQDRGSEEQYF. Together with reference TRBV30 and TRBJ2-7, the CDR3 gives the full variable domain: SQTIHQWPATLVQPVGSPLSLECTVEGTSNPNLYWYRQAAGRGLQLLFYSVGIGQISSEVPQNLSASRPQDRQFILSSKKLLLSDSGFYLCAWSVQDRGSEEQYFGPGTRLTVT.

The chain is built from TRBV28 and TRBJ1-3; D is unclear. From germline, CDR1 is MDHEN and CDR2 SYDVKM. The length of the CDR3 is 16 residues. V was clipped by 6 bases and J by 8 bases, with 23 bases between them. CDR3 region: CASSRGFTIAGDTIYF. CDR3 nucleotides: TGTGCCAGCAGCCGCGGATTCACGATCGCTGGGGACACCATATATTTT.

The rearrangement links TRBV19 to TRBJ2-2; 7 positions match TRBD2. CDR3 length equals 15 residues. Per the germline V gene, CDR1 is LNHDA and CDR2 is SQIVND (reference sequence). V was pared by 6 bases and J by 5 bases, with 9 bases of the junction left unmatched. The CDR3 DNA reads as TGTGCCAGTAGATTCTCGACTAGCTATACCGGGGAGCTGTTTTTT. Its protein product is CASRFSTSYTGELFF.

A single count supports this clone. The CDR3 bases are TGTGCCAGCGCCCCTTCGGGGGCTCGACAGCCCCAGCATTTT. Translation gives CASAPSGARQPQHF. The chain employs TRBV27 and TRBJ1-5; weak D call: TRBD1 (6 bases). V gave up 8 bases and J gave up 7 bases, with 18 bases separating them. The length of the CDR3 is 14 residues. The V gene's germline CDR1 is MNHEY and CDR2 SMNVEV (reference sequence).

This rearrangement joins TRBV11-2 to TRBJ2-7, with 11 bases aligning to TRBD2. Unmatched junction bases numbered 15, after V lost 5 bases and J lost 0 bases. This CDR3 is built from 19 residues. In germline, CDR1 is SGHAT, CDR2 FQNNGV. The DNA of the CDR3 is TGTGCCAGCAGCCCGAGGACTAGCGGGTTTCTTTTAAGCTCCTACGAGCAGTACTTC. Protein sequence: CASSPRTSGFLLSSYEQYF.

The genes are TRBV5-1 and TRBJ1-1; 7 bases line up with TRBD1. V dropped 4 bases and J dropped 6; count of bases not matched to a gene: 9. CDR3 size: 14 residues. Per germline, CDR1 SGHRS and CDR2 YFSETQ. The CDR3 region is CASSPRQGGAEAFF. The CDR3 DNA sequence: TGCGCCAGCAGCCCCCGACAGGGAGGCGCTGAAGCTTTCTTT.

This clone was counted only a few times. The V gene is TRBV5-4, the J gene TRBJ2-7; weak D call: TRBD2 (5 bases). The CDR3 spans 14 residues. Looked up from germline, CDR1 is SGHNT and CDR2 is YYREEE (reference sequence). V was clipped by 1 base and J by 5 bases, with 13 bases between them. The chain's CDR3 is CASSLKGVFHEQYF. The DNA for the CDR3 is TGTGCCAGCAGCTTGAAGGGAGTCTTCCACGAGCAGTACTTC.

The V and J genes are TRBV5-1 and TRBJ1-1; no clear D gene. The V and J ends lost 2 bases and 0 bases respectively, with 11 bases between them. There are 15 residues in the CDR3. Germline V gene lookup returns CDR1 SGHRS and CDR2 YFSETQ. The CDR3 is CASSFGPKVNTEAFF. CDR3 coding DNA: TGCGCCAGCAGCTTTGGGCCTAAGGTGAACACTGAAGCTTTCTTT.